This record concerns one T cell receptor (beta chain) sequence. The data are from a study of T cell clones after liver transplantation. Assay used: immunoSEQ multiplex PCR; TCRdb lists only in-frame clones, some missing. Among fewer than 85,000 clones, 75% to 85% were seen once, and the ten largest hold around 0.72%. V was clipped by 1 base and J by 5 bases, with 9 bases between them. The CDR3 sequence is 14 residues long. The V gene's germline CDR1 is SGHTA and CDR2 FQGNSA. The TCR comes from a human patient who received a liver transplant. Some T cells may trace back to the graft donor. The input for sequencing was CD4+ T cells from blood, taken 12 months after liver transplant. The chain combines TRBV7-2 with TRBJ2-1; D possibly corresponds to TRBD2 (6 bases). CDR3 loop: CASSLGWGDNEQFF. In DNA form, the CDR3 reads TGTGCCAGCAGCTTAGGATGGGGGGACAATGAGCAGTTCTTC.